Listed below are T cell receptor beta chains from one sample, sequenced in a study of CD4 and CD8 cells across lung adenocarcinoma regions. Using its own MiXCR run on the PCR reads, TCRdb lists one record per CDR3 protein. This sample has 3,000 to 4,000 distinct CDR3 sequences, with roughly 60% found just once. The sequenced sample consisted of CD4+ T cells from the margin of a lung tumor. The source is a male donor with lung adenocarcinoma. The CD4 and CD8 labels of this study may be unreliable. CDR3s include the opening cysteine and the closing phenylalanine or tryptophan. A D gene is named only where the DNA matches it firmly. Clone sizes are given selectively: once, few, many, or a class where the clone is expanded.

j_call clone_size d_call v_call cdr3_nt cdr3_aa
TRBJ2-7 . TRBD1 TRBV7-2 TGTGCCAGCAGCAACGACAGGGGGCGTACTTACAATGAGCAGTACTTC CASSNDRGRTYNEQYF
TRBJ2-1 . . TRBV6-1 TGTGCCAGCAGTGCTGGGGGGGCCGGTGGCAATGAGCAGTTCTTC CASSAGGAGGNEQFF
TRBJ2-7 once . TRBV6-1 TGTGCCAGCATCTCGAACTACGAGCAGTACTTC CASISNYEQYF
TRBJ2-1 . TRBD2 TRBV7-7 TGTGCTAGCAGCTTAGTAGCGGGAGGGAATAATGAGCAGTTCTTC CASSLVAGGNNEQFF
TRBJ2-3 . TRBD2 TRBV7-6 TGTGCCAGCAGCCCTAAACTAGCGGGGGTGTCAGATACGCAGTATTTT CASSPKLAGVSDTQYF
TRBJ2-1 . . TRBV6-1 TGTGCCAGCGGATGGGGTAATGAGCAGTTCTTC CASGWGNEQFF
TRBJ2-1 . . TRBV4-1 TGCGCCAGCAGCCAGGGCCCTAGCTCCTACAATGAGCAGTTCTTC CASSQGPSSYNEQFF
TRBJ2-3 . TRBD2 TRBV6-1 TGTGCCAGCAGTAAACTAGCGGGAGGGACAGATACGCAGTATTTT CASSKLAGGTDTQYF
TRBJ2-3 . . TRBV12-3/TRBV12-4 TGTGCCAGCAGTACAAAAAAGACGAGGGATACGCAGTATTTT CASSTKKTRDTQYF
TRBJ2-2 . TRBD2 TRBV6-5 TGTGCCAGCAGTTACGGACTAGCGGGAGCCGGGGAGCTGTTTTTT CASSYGLAGAGELFF
TRBJ2-5 few TRBD1 TRBV5-1 TGCGCCAGCAGCTTGGGGGGACAGCCATACAGGGAGGAGACCCAGTACTTC CASSLGGQPYREETQYF
TRBJ2-1 . TRBD2 TRBV11-2 TGTGCCAGCAGCTTAGATGGGTGGACTAGCGGGACACATAAAAACAATGAGCAGTTCTTC CASSLDGWTSGTHKNNEQFF
TRBJ2-3 . . TRBV6-1 TGTGGCAGGGGTCGAGAGGGGGAAGGCCGAGAGACGCAGTATTTC CGRGREGEGRETQYF
TRBJ1-2 few . TRBV7-2 TGTGCCAGCAGCTCAGGGTTAGGAAGGAACTATGGCTACACCTTC CASSSGLGRNYGYTF
TRBJ2-5 . . TRBV6-5 TGTGCCAGCAGTTACGGCTACGGGTGGCAAGAGACCCAGTACTTC CASSYGYGWQETQYF
TRBJ2-7 . . TRBV6-1 TGTGCCAGCAAGGCAGGGCGATCGGGATACGACGAGCAGTACTTC CASKAGRSGYDEQYF
TRBJ2-1 . TRBD1 TRBV12-3/TRBV12-4 TGTGCCAGCAGTTTCTCCGGGACAGGGGGGAATGAGCAGTTCTTC CASSFSGTGGNEQFF
TRBJ2-5 . . TRBV6-1 TGTGCCAGCAGTGAAGGGTCAGGGGGGAGGGGGACCCAGTACTTC CASSEGSGGRGTQYF
TRBJ1-1 . . TRBV7-2 TGTGCCAGCAGCCCGGGGAGAGGGTGGGATCGAACTGAAGCTTTCTTT CASSPGRGWDRTEAFF
TRBJ2-1 hyperexpanded . TRBV6-1 TGTGCCAGCAGTGAGGTCCCTTTCACACAGTTCTTC CASSEVPFTQFF
TRBJ1-5 . . TRBV6-1 TGTGCCAGCGGTATAAAATGGGGCAATCAGCCCCAGCATTTT CASGIKWGNQPQHF
TRBJ2-7 . TRBD1 TRBV6-5 TGTGCCAGCAGTTACCGGGACAGCTCCTACGAGCAGTACTTC CASSYRDSSYEQYF
TRBJ2-7 . . TRBV11-2 TGTGCCAGCAGCTTAGTCGTACTACAGGGCGAGCAGTACTTC CASSLVVLQGEQYF
TRBJ2-7 . . TRBV7-8 TGTGCCAGCAGCTCCAGAACGAACTACGAGCAGTACTTC CASSSRTNYEQYF
TRBJ2-1 . . TRBV12-3/TRBV12-4 TGTGCCAGCACCCCGGGTAGCTACAATGAGCAGTTCTTC CASTPGSYNEQFF
TRBJ2-5 . . TRBV27 TGTGGCGGGGGTTTAGGGGGGCGCGCCACAGAGACGCAGTACTTC CGGGLGGRATETQYF
TRBJ2-1 large . TRBV25-1 TGTGCCAGCAGTTTACTGCAGGGGTCCTACAATGAGCAGTTCTTC CASSLLQGSYNEQFF
TRBJ2-1 . TRBD2 TRBV6-1 TGTGCCAGCAGTGGGCTAGCGGTTCTTGGTGGCAATGAGCAGTTCTTC CASSGLAVLGGNEQFF
TRBJ2-2 . TRBD2 TRBV7-3 TGTGCCAGCAGCCCTCTGGGGGGGGGGACCGGGGAGCTGTTTTTT CASSPLGGGTGELFF
TRBJ2-2 . . TRBV6-4 TGTGCCAGCAGTGACAGCGACACCGGGGAGCTGTTTTTT CASSDSDTGELFF
TRBJ1-2 . . TRBV6-5 TGTGCCAGCAGTTACTCCCAGGATCAAGGACATGGCTACACCTTC CASSYSQDQGHGYTF
TRBJ2-1 . TRBD2 TRBV6-1 TGTGCCAGCAGAATGACTAGCGGGACTTACAATGAGCAGTTCTTC CASRMTSGTYNEQFF
TRBJ2-1 . TRBD2 TRBV7-6 TGTGCCAGCAGCCCCCGTTCTCTAGCGGGAGGGGATGAGCAGTTCTTC CASSPRSLAGGDEQFF
TRBJ2-2 . TRBD2 TRBV6-4 TGTGCCAGCAGTGAGACGCTAGCGGGTACTACCGGGGAGCTGTTTTTT CASSETLAGTTGELFF
TRBJ2-5 . . TRBV6-5 TGTGCCAGCAGTTACGGGAGACGTGACACAGAGACCCAGTATTTC CASSYGRRDTETQYF
TRBJ2-3 . TRBD2 TRBV6-1 TGTGCCAGCAGTGAAGGTCCGACTAGCGGCGGGGCAGATACGCAGTATTTT CASSEGPTSGGADTQYF
TRBJ2-2 . TRBD1 TRBV6-1 TGTGCCAGCAGAAAGGACAGGGTCGACACCGGGGAGCTGTTTTTT CASRKDRVDTGELFF
TRBJ2-5 . . TRBV10-3 TGTGCCGCGGGGCTCGGGGGCCGTGACCAAGAGACCCAGTACTTC CAAGLGGRDQETQYF